This T cell receptor (beta chain) was documented in a study of CDR3 diversity in severe acne. V lost 1 base, J lost 7 bases, and 11 bases lay in between. The germline gives CDR1 SGHDN, CDR2 FVKESK. The CDR3 covers 13 residues. TCRdb reprocessed the PCR reads with MiXCR, giving one entry per CDR3 protein. The data hold approximately 97,000 distinct CDR3 sequences, with roughly 51% observed a single time. The source material was blood. V and J are TRBV14 and TRBJ2-7; TRBD1 is a possible D gene (6 bases). This clonotype was obtained from a male donor with acne. The CDR3 coding sequence is TGTGCCAGCAGCCAAGTGGGGGCTGGGGAGCAGTACTTC. It translates to CASSQVGAGEQYF.